This section outlines one TCR beta chain sequence together with its context. No antigen is known for it. The data stem from a study of glioma-infiltrating T cells after dendritic cell vaccination. Background on the study: Three intradermal dendritic cell vaccine injections were given every two weeks.

General study points: TCR clonality showed no direct relationship with survival.

The method was immunoSEQ multiplex PCR; TCRdb's version includes in-frame clones alone and lacks a portion of them. The data contain fewer than 100,000 clones, about nine tenths of them singletons. PBMC were collected before vaccination, two weeks after the third vaccination, and at progression. Sample: blood, taken before dendritic cell vaccination. The TCR was taken from a human donor with glioblastoma.

CDR3: CASSAPTGGARGYTF. CDR3 DNA: TGTGCCAGCAGCGCCCCCACGGGGGGGGCGCGAGGCTACACCTTC. This chain joins TRBV9 and TRBJ1-2, with a weak D call TRBD1 (6 bases). Trimming removed 3 bases from V and 8 bases from J, with 20 bases in between. Germline values: CDR1 SGDLS, CDR2 YYNGEE. The CDR3 is 15 residues long.